The clone carrying this T cell receptor beta chain was picked up a small number of times. The V end was cut by 6 bases, the J end by 0 bases, with 16 bases between. The CDR3 is 16 residues long. The sample comes from a study of T-cell reconstitution after alpha-beta-depleted transplantation in children. As it was prepared, the TCRbeta library received unique molecular identifiers. TCRdb used MiXCR to reprocess the PCR reads, holding one entry per CDR3 protein. The sample contains about 370,000 distinct CDR3 sequences, roughly 22% of which appear only once. Sequencing used PBMCs from the stem cell graft donor, obtained from the stem cell graft. The chain is built from TRBV12-3 or TRBV12-4 and TRBJ2-3, with D perhaps TRBD2 (7 bases). The clonotype originates from a human donor who donated a stem cell graft to a child with acute myeloid leukemia. The CDR3 region is CASSLGGAPSTDTQYF. The CDR3, as DNA: TGTGCCAGCAGCCTGGGGGGGGCCCCTAGCACAGATACGCAGTATTTT.